This T cell receptor beta chain was found in a study of OX40 agonist ivuxolimab in advanced cancers. Study at large: Each patient was given ivuxolimab into a vein every 2 weeks, at 0.01 to 10 mg/kg. Three patients got partial responses; one had hepatocellular carcinoma and two had cutaneous melanoma. The dose-escalation cohort was approximately 85% male, with a mean age of approximately 61 years, ranging about 23 to 90.

Germline V gene data show CDR1 as SGHAT and CDR2 as FQNNGV. The CDR3 runs to 14 residues. J was trimmed by 5 bases and V by 3 bases; bases with no gene match: 5. TCRdb's table, derived via immunoSEQ multiplex PCR, lists solely in-frame clones and lacks some. Found here are about 80,000 clones, 90% of them singletons; the top ten hold 0.55% to 0.8%. V is TRBV11-2 and J is TRBJ2-7; 9 positions agree with TRBD1. The receptor was derived from an adult with an advanced solid tumor such as melanoma, head and neck, liver or kidney cancer. The sample here was CD4+ or CD8+ T cells sorted from blood, taken in a trial of the OX40 agonist ivuxolimab. The CDR3 loop is CASSLDRGWDEQYF. The CDR3 region has the DNA TGTGCCAGCAGCTTGGACAGGGGTTGGGACGAGCAGTACTTC. Using reference TRBV11-2 and TRBJ2-7 for the parts outside the CDR3, the full variable domain is EAGVAQSPRYKIIEKRQSVAFWCNPISGHATLYWYQQILGQGPKLLIQFQNNGVVDDSQLPKDRFSAERLKGVDSTLKIQPAKLEDSAVYLCASSLDRGWDEQYFGPGTRLTVT.